The 5 T cell receptor beta chains presented below share a single source sample, sequenced in a study of control samples from healthy donors and cancer patients. Method: immunoSEQ multiplex PCR; TCRdb's copy keeps in-frame clones and lacks some. The data contain 90,000 to 130,000 clones, roughly 88% of them singletons. Sequencing was performed on PBMCs. The receptors stem from a woman aged 60-70 years with lung cancer.

The chain is built from TRBV5-1 and TRBJ1-1; TRBD1 might be the D (6 bases). This CDR3 is 15 amino acids long. Per the germline V gene, CDR1 is SGHRS and CDR2 is YFSETQ. Deletions cut 4 bases from V and 5 bases from J, with 18 bases between. The CDR3 sequence: CASSPTGGGRTEAFF. CDR3 coding DNA: TGCGCCAGCAGCCCGACGGGGGGCGGAAGGACTGAAGCTTTCTTT. Filled out from reference TRBV5-1 and TRBJ1-1, the complete variable domain reads KAGVTQTPRYLIKTRGQQVTLSCSPISGHRSVSWYQQTPGQGLQFLFEYFSETQRNKGNFPGRFSGRQFSNSRSEMNVSTLELGDSALYLCASSPTGGGRTEAFFGQGTRLTVV.

The chain carries TRBV29-1 and TRBJ2-7; a weak D match, TRBD1 (6 bases). V lost 5 bases to trimming and J lost 2 bases, with 10 bases between them. Germline CDR1 and CDR2: SQVTM and ANQGSEA. The CDR3 spans 12 residues. The CDR3 DNA reads TGCAGCGTTTCGGACAGAACCTACGAGCAGTACTTC. Encoded protein: CSVSDRTYEQYF.

This clone showed up many times. The chain couples TRBV5-1 to TRBJ2-1; D is perhaps TRBD2 (7 bases). The CDR3 loop spans 16 amino acids. V shed 4 bases and J shed 9 bases, with 23 bases lying between them. The germline CDR1 and CDR2 sequences are SGHRS and YFSETQ. Here the CDR3 DNA reads TGCGCCAGCAGCCGGGGGGCCAGGGGCTACCTCGCTGAGCAGTTCTTC. Translating gives CASSRGARGYLAEQFF.

The chain joins TRBV4-2 to TRBJ1-3; D call uncertain. This CDR3 region has 15 residues. Deletions cut 0 bases from V and 0 bases from J, with 6 bases between. The germline CDR1 and CDR2 sequences are LGHNA and YNFKEQ. DNA for the CDR3: TGTGCCAGCAGCCAAGATCCATCCTCTGGAAACACCATATATTTT. Translated: CASSQDPSSGNTIYF.

The chain has TRBV5-4 and TRBJ1-2; D is unresolved. Trimming took off 3 bases at V and 2 bases at J, with 8 bases between the two ends. Germline CDR1 reads SGHNT; CDR2 reads YYREEE (reference sequence). The CDR3 contains 13 residues. CDR3 protein: CASSSDGNYGYTF. For the CDR3, the DNA is TGTGCCAGCAGCTCAGACGGAAACTATGGCTACACCTTC.